This T cell receptor beta chain originates from a study of cytomegalovirus exposure and HLA in healthy donors. Findings of the study overall: Rarity held for most TCR sequences, but there were some public TCRs that occurred in many donors. Three of the chains that were CMV-associated were confirmed in vitro to be specific for CMV antigens.

This PCR relied on a set of 60 Vbeta primers and 13 Jbeta primers. TCRdb keeps only in-frame clones here, not all; method: immunoSEQ multiplex PCR. The sample is made up of around 100,000 clones, and the top ten hold roughly 3% of it. The donors, nominally healthy at sampling, likely had unrecorded immune exposures. About this clone itself: Its target is unknown.

The germline CDR1 and CDR2 sequences are SGHTA and FQGNSA. J lost 2 bases, V lost 1 base, and 1 base had no gene match. The length of the CDR3 is 16 residues. The gene calls are TRBV7-2 and TRBJ2-2; 10 nucleotides agree with TRBD2. Sequences were obtained from PBMCs. The sequence came from a woman aged 25-40 years in good health and CMV-seronegative. The CDR3 protein is CASSLVAGGNTGELFF. CDR3 nucleotides: TGTGCCAGCAGCTTAGTAGCGGGGGGAAACACCGGGGAGCTGTTTTTT.